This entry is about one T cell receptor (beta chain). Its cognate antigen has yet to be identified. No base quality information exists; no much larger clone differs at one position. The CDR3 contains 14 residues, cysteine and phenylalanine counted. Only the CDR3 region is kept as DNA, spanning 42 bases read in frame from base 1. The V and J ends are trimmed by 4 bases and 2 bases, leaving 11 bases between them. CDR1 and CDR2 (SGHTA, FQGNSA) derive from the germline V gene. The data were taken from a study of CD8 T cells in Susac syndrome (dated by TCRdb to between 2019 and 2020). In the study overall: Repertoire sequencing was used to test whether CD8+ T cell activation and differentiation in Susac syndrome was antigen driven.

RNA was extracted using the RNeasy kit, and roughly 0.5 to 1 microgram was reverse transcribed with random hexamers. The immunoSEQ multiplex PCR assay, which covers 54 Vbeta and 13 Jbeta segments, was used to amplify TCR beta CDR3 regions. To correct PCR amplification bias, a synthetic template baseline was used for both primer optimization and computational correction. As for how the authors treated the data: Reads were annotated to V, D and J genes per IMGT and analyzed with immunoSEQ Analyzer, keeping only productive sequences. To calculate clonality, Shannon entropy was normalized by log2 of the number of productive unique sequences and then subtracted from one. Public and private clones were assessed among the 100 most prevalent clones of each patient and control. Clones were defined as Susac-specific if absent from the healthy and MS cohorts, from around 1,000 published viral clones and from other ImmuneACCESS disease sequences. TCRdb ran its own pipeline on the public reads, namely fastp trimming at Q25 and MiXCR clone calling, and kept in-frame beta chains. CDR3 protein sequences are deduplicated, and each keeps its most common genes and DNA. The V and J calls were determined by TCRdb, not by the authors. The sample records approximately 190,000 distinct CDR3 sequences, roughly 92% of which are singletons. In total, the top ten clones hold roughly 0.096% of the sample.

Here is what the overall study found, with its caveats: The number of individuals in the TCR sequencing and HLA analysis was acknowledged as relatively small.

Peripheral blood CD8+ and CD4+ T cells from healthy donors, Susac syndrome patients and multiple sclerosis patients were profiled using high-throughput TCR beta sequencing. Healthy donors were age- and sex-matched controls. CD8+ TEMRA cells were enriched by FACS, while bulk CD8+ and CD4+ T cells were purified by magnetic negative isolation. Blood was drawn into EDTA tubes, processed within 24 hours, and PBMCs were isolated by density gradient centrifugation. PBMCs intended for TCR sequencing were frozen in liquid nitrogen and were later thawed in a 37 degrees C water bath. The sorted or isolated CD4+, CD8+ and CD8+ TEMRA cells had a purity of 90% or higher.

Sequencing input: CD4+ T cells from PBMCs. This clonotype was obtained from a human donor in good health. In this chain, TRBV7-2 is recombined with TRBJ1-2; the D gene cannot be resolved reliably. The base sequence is TGTGCCAGCAGCTCCGACATGTTGAACTATGGCTACACCTTC. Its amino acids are CASSSDMLNYGYTF.